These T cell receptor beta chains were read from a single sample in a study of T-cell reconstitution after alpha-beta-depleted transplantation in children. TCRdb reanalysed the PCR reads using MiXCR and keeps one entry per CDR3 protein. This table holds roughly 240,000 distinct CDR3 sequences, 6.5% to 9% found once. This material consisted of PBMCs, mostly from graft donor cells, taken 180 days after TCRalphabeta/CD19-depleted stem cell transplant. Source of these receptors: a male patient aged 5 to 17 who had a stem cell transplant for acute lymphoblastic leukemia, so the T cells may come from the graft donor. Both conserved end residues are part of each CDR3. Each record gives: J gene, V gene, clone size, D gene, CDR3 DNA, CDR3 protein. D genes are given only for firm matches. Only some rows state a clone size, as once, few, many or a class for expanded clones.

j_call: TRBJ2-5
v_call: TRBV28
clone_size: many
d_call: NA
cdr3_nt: TGTGCCAGCAGTGCCGGTGTTGAGACCCAGTACTTC
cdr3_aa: CASSAGVETQYF

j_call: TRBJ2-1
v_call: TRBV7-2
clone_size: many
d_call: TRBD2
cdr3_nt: TGTGCCAGCAGCTTTATCTCGGGGGGCAATGAGCAGTTCTTC
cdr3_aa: CASSFISGGNEQFF

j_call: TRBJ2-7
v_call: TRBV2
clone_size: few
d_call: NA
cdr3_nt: TGTGCCAGCAGGGCTCGACAGCCTCCCTACGAGCAGTACTTC
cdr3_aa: CASRARQPPYEQYF

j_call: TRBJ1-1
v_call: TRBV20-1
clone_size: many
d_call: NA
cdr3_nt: TGCAGTGCACCGACAGTGGGGCTACTGTGGGGATTT
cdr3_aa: CSAPTVGLLWGF

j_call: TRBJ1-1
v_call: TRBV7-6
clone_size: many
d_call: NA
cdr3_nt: TGTGCCAGCAGCCCCTTCGGGGCCAGGGACACTGAAGCTTTCTTT
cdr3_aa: CASSPFGARDTEAFF

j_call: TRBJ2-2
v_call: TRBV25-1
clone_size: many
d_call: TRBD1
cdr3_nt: TGTGCCACCCAGGGACAGGGGAGCACCGGGGAGCTGTTTTTT
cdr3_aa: CATQGQGSTGELFF

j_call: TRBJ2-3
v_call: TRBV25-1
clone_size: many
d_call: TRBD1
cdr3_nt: TGTGCCAGCAGTGAATTTACAGGGGGCCCAGATACGCAGTATTTT
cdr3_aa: CASSEFTGGPDTQYF

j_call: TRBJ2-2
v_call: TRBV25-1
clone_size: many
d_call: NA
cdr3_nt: TGTGCCAGCAGTGAATATGGGGGTTCGTACACCGGGGAGCTGTTTTTT
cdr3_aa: CASSEYGGSYTGELFF

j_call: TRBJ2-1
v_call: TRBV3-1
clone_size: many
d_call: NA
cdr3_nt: TGTGCCAGCAGCCAATTGGGTATAGGGTTCTTC
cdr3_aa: CASSQLGIGFF

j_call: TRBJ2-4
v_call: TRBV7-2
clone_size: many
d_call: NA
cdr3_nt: TGTGCCAGCAGCTTAGTTAGGGGGAGGAGAAACATTCAGTACTTC
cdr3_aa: CASSLVRGRRNIQYF

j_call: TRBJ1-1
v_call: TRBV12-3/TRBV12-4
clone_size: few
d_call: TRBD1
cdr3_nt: TGTGCCAGCAGGCGGACAGGGGGCGCGAACACTGAAGCTTTCTTT
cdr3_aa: CASRRTGGANTEAFF

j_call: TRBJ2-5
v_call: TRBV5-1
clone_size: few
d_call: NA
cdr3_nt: TGCGCCAGCAGCTTGTACGTGGCGGGGGCGCAAGAGACCCAGTACTTC
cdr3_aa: CASSLYVAGAQETQYF

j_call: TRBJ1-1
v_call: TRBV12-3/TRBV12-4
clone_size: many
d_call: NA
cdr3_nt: TGTGCCAGCAACGTTGGGACCGCCAACACTGAAGCTTTCTTT
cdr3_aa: CASNVGTANTEAFF

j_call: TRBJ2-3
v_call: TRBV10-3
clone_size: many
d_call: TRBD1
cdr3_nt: TGTGCCATCAGTGAGACTCCGGGACAGGGGCGAGATACGCAGTATTTT
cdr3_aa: CAISETPGQGRDTQYF

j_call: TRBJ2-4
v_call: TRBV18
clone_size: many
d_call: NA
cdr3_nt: TGTGCCAGCTCACCACCCAAACGGGGAGACATTCAGTACTTC
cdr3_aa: CASSPPKRGDIQYF

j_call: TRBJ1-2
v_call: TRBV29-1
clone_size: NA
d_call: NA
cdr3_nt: TGCAGCGTTGCCCGTCACGGCACCGAAAACTATGGCTACACCTTC
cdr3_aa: CSVARHGTENYGYTF

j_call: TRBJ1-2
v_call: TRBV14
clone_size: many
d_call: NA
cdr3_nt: TGTGCCAGCAGCCAAGGTTTGCGGGGCTACACCTTC
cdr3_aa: CASSQGLRGYTF

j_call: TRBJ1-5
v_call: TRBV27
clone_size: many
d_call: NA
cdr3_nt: TGTGCCAGCGGGCGCAATCAGCCCCAGCATTTT
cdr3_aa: CASGRNQPQHF

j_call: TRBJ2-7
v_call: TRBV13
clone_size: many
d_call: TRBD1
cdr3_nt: TGTGCCAGCAGCCTGGGACAGGGAGCCATCGAGCAGTACTTC
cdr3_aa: CASSLGQGAIEQYF

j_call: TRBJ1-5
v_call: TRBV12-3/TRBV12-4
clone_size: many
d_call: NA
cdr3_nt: TGTGCCAGCAGTTCAGGGTATAGCAATCAGCCCCAGCATTTT
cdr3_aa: CASSSGYSNQPQHF

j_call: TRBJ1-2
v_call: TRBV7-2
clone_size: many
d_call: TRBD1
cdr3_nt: TGTGCCAGCAGCCTGACAGGGGGCTTACCCTATGGCTACACCTTC
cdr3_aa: CASSLTGGLPYGYTF

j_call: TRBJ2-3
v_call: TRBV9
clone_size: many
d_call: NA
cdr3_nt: TGTGCCAGCAGCGTTGCGGGTAGCACAGATACGCAGTATTTT
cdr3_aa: CASSVAGSTDTQYF

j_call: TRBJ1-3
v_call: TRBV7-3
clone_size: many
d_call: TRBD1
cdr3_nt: TGTGCCAGCCTTGACACCCGGCGACAGGGAAATCTTGGAAACACCATATATTTT
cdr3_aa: CASLDTRRQGNLGNTIYF

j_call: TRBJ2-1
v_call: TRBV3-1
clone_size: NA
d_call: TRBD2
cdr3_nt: TGTGCCAGCAGCCGGAGGACTAGCGGGAAGGAGGGTAGCTCCTACAATGAGCAGTTCTTC
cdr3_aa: CASSRRTSGKEGSSYNEQFF

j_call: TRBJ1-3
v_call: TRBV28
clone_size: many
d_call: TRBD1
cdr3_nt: TGTGCCAGCACCTTGACAGGGGCTGGAAACACCATATATTTT
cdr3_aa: CASTLTGAGNTIYF

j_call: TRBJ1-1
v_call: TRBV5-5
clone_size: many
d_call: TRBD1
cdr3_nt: TGTGCCAGCAGCTTCTTGGGTCCTACAGGGGGGACTGAAGCTTTCTTT
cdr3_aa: CASSFLGPTGGTEAFF

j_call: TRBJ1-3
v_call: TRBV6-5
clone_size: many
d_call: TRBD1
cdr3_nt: TGTGCCAGCAGTTACTCCGACAGGGGAAAAAACACCATATATTTT
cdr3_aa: CASSYSDRGKNTIYF

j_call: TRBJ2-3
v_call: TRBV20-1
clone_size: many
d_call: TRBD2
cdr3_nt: TGCAGTGCTAGTAAGATTAGGACTAGCGGACGCACAGATACGCAGTATTTT
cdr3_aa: CSASKIRTSGRTDTQYF

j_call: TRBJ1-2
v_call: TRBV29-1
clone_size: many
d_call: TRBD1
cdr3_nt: TGCAGCGTTTGGACAGGGGGCGGAGGCTACACCTTC
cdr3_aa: CSVWTGGGGYTF

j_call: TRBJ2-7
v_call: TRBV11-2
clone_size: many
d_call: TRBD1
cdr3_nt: TGTGCCAGCAGCGGGACAGGGGGCCACCAGTTATATGCCTACGAGCAGTACTTC
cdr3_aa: CASSGTGGHQLYAYEQYF

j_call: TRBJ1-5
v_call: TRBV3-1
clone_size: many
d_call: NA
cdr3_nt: TGTGCCAGCAGCCAAGTTTCTAGCAATCAGCCCCAGCATTTT
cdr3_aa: CASSQVSSNQPQHF

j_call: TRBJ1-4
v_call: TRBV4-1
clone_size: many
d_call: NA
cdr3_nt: TGCGCCAGCAGCCAAGTCGGGACTGCAACTAATGAAAAACTGTTTTTT
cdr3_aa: CASSQVGTATNEKLFF

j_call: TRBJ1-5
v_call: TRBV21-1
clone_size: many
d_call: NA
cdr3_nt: TGTGCCAGCAGCGAGCCTGATAGTGGGAGCAATCAGCCCCAGCATTTT
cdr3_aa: CASSEPDSGSNQPQHF

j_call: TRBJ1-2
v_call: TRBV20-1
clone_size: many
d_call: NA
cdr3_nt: TGCAGTGCTAGAGGGGGGGGGCGAGAGTATGGCTACACCTTC
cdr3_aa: CSARGGGREYGYTF

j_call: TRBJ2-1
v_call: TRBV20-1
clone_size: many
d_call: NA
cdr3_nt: TGCAGTGCTCCACAGGGCAGAGAGCAGTTCTTC
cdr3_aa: CSAPQGREQFF

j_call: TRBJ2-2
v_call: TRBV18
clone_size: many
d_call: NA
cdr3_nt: TGTGCCAGCTCACCGCTACCGGCTTTCACCGGGGAGCTGTTTTTT
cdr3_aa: CASSPLPAFTGELFF

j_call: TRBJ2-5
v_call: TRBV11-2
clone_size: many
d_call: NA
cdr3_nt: TGTGCCAGCAGCTTAATAGAACCGGGGGCGACCCAGTACTTC
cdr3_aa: CASSLIEPGATQYF

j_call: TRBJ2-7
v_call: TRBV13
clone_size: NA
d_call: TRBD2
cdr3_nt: TGTGCCAGCAGCGTTAGCGGGGGGGCCCTCGAGCAGTACTTC
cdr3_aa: CASSVSGGALEQYF

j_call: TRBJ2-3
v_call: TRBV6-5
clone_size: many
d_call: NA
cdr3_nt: TGTGCCAGCAGTTACCCAGGGCGGGATACGCAGTATTTT
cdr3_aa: CASSYPGRDTQYF

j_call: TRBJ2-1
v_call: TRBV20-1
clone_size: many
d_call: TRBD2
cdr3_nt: TGCAGTGCTAGAGATGCGGGAGGGTACAATGAGCAGTTCTTC
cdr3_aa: CSARDAGGYNEQFF

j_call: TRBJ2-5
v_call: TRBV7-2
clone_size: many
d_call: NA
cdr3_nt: TGTGCCAGCAGCTTTGGAGGGGGGAGGGGAGAGACCCAGTACTTC
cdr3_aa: CASSFGGGRGETQYF

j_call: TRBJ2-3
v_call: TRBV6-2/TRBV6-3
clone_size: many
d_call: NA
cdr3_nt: TGTGCCAGCAGATCCGTTTACCTGGATACGCAGTATTTT
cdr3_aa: CASRSVYLDTQYF

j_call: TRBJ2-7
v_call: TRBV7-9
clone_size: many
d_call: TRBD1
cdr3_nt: TGTGCCAGCAGCAGTGGGACAGCCATAAGACCTACCCTACACTCCTACGAGCAGTACTTC
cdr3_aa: CASSSGTAIRPTLHSYEQYF

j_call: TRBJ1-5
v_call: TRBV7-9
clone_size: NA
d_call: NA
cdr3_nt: TGTGCCAGCAGCTTATTGGGGGCAGGTCAGCCCCAGCATTTT
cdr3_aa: CASSLLGAGQPQHF

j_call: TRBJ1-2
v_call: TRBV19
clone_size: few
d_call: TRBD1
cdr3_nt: TGTGCCAGTAGTCGACAGGGTCTCTATGGCTACACCTTC
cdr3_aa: CASSRQGLYGYTF

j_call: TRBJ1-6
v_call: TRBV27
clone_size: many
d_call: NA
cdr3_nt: TGTGCCAGCCGACTTTCACGTACTAGTATCAGTTCACCCCTCCACTTT
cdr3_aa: CASRLSRTSISSPLHF

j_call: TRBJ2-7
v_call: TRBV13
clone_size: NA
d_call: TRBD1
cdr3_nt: TGTGCCAGCAGCACCCGAGGGGGACAGGGCTACGAGCAGTACTTC
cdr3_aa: CASSTRGGQGYEQYF

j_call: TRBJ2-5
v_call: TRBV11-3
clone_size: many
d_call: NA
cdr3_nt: TGTGCCAGCAGCAAAACAGGGAAAGAGACCCAGTACTTC
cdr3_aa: CASSKTGKETQYF

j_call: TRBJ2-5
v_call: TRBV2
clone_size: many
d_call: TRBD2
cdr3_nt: TGTGCCAGCAGTGAATATGCGGGAGCCCAAGAGACCCAGTACTTC
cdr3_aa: CASSEYAGAQETQYF